Below, 7 T cell receptor beta chains from the same sample are listed, as sequenced in a study of cytotoxic CD8 clonotypes in ibrutinib-treated CLL. Sequencing was performed with immunoSEQ multiplex PCR; in TCRdb, only in-frame clones are kept and a portion is missing. This table holds around 200,000 clones, more than 70% found once. Sequenced here: PBMCs, sampled after 12 months of ibrutinib treatment. These receptors were obtained from a human donor with chronic lymphocytic leukemia.

The V call is TRBV9, the J call TRBJ2-1, with 8 bases fitting TRBD1. This CDR3 region has 17 residues. V was clipped by 1 base and J by 2 bases; unmatched bases: 8. Germline assignment: CDR1 SGDLS and CDR2 YYNGEE. The CDR3 loop reads CASSVRPGQGAYNEQFF. DNA of the CDR3: TGTGCCAGCAGCGTACGCCCTGGACAGGGAGCCTACAATGAGCAGTTCTTC.

J is TRBJ1-2 and V is TRBV6-6; 8 positions match TRBD1. The CDR3 extends over 12 amino acids. In germline, CDR1 is MNHNY, CDR2 SVGAGI (reference sequence). V was pared by 6 bases and J by 7 bases, with 4 bases of the junction left unmatched. CDR3 region: CASSIDRGGYTF. CDR3 nucleotide sequence: TGTGCCAGCAGCATCGACAGGGGTGGCTACACCTTC.

The chain links TRBV5-1 to TRBJ2-5; D uncertain. The CDR3 is 13 residues long. Trimming took off 6 bases at V and 4 bases at J, with 13 bases between the two ends. Germline V gene lookup returns CDR1 SGHRS and CDR2 YFSETQ. The CDR3 sequence: CASTEPSLETQYF. The DNA for the CDR3 is TGCGCCAGCACCGAACCCAGTTTAGAGACCCAGTACTTC. The entire variable domain, with the rest obtained from reference TRBV5-1 and TRBJ2-5, is as follows: KAGVTQTPRYLIKTRGQQVTLSCSPISGHRSVSWYQQTPGQGLQFLFEYFSETQRNKGNFPGRFSGRQFSNSRSEMNVSTLELGDSALYLCASTEPSLETQYFGPGTRLLVL.

The chain links TRBV9 to TRBJ1-5; D remains unclear. Trimming took off 3 bases at V and 9 bases at J, with 16 bases between the two ends. Germline CDR1 SGDLS, CDR2 YYNGEE. CDR3 length equals 14 residues. The CDR3 region is CASSGGGRDRPQHF. CDR3 nucleotides: TGTGCCAGCAGCGGAGGCGGCCGAGACCGGCCCCAGCATTTT.

This clone was picked up one time. The chain couples TRBV28 to TRBJ1-4; D is ambiguous. V lost 11 bases, J lost 7 bases, and 20 bases lay in between. This CDR3 region has 14 residues. The germline CDR1 and CDR2 sequences are MDHEN and SYDVKM. In DNA form, the CDR3 reads TGTGCCTGCCACCCTGGCCTCTCGATTGAAAAACTGTTTTTT. It encodes CACHPGLSIEKLFF. Supplemented by reference TRBV28 and TRBJ1-4, the full variable domain reads DVKVTQSSRYLVKRTGEKVFLECVQDMDHENMFWYRQDPGLGLRLIYFSYDVKMKEKGDIPEGYSVSREKKERFSLILESASTNQTSMYLCACHPGLSIEKLFFGSGTQLSVL.

V and J are TRBV7-2 and TRBJ2-1, with TRBD2 matching 7 bases. V lost 5 bases, J lost 10 bases, and 5 bases stayed unmatched. The CDR3 loop spans 12 amino acids. Germline CDR1 reads SGHTA; CDR2 reads FQGNSA. The CDR3 here is CASSREVNEQFF. The CDR3 DNA reads as TGTGCCAGCAGCCGGGAGGTGAACGAGCAGTTCTTC.

The chain uses TRBV27 and TRBJ2-7, with a tentative D call TRBD2 (5 bases). This CDR3 region has 12 residues. Germline V CDR1 and CDR2: MNHEY, SMNVEV (reference sequence). The V end lost 3 bases, the J end lost 3 bases, and 6 bases lay between the germline ends. In DNA form, the CDR3 reads TGTGCCAGCAGTTTTGGACTCTACGAGCAGTACTTC. This encodes CASSFGLYEQYF.